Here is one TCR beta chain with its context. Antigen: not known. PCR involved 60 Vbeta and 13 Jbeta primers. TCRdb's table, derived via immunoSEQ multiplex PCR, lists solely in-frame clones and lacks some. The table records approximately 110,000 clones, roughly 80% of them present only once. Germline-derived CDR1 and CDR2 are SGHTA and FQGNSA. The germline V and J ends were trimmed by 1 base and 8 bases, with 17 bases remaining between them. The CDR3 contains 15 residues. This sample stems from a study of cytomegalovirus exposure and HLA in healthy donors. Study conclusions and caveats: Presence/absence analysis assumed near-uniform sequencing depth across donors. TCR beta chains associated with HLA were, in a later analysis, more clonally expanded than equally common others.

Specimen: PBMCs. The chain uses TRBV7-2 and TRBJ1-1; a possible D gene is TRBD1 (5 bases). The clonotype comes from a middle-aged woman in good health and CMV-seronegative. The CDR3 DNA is TGTGCCAGCAGCTTAGACGGTCAGGGAATCGGGGAAGCTTTCTTT. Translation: CASSLDGQGIGEAFF.